This passage covers 7 T cell receptor beta chains from one sample sequenced in a study of blood T cell repertoires in COVID-19. The protocol was immunoSEQ multiplex PCR, while the TCRdb copy is restricted to in-frame clones and leaves out a portion. The sample holds under 200,000 clones, 84% seen once. Source material: peripheral blood. The receptors here all came from a woman between 65 and 79 years old with COVID-19, enrolled during active disease.

The J gene is TRBJ1-2, the V gene TRBV28; D unclear. V was trimmed by 5 bases and J by 6 bases, leaving 16 bases between them. The length of the CDR3 is 14 residues. The germline gives CDR1 MDHEN, CDR2 SYDVKM. The CDR3 protein is CASSVPGSGDGYTF. CDR3 nucleotides: TGTGCCAGCAGTGTCCCGGGAAGTGGGGATGGCTACACCTTC.

The chain combines TRBV7-2 with TRBJ1-3; D remains unclear. There are 14 residues in the CDR3. V was clipped by 5 bases and J by 4 bases, with 12 bases between them. Germline V gene sequence: CDR1 SGHTA, CDR2 FQGNSA. Written as DNA, the CDR3 is TGTGCCAGCAGCCTCCACCCAGGCGGAAACACCATATATTTT. Translation gives CASSLHPGGNTIYF.

The V call is TRBV9, the J call TRBJ1-2; 7 nucleotides align to TRBD1. The junction had 19 bases not matched to a gene; V was cut back by 1 base and J by 4 bases. The germline V gene has CDR1 SGDLS and CDR2 YYNGEE. This CDR3 has 19 residues. The CDR3 is CASSVSMAQGSQVSYGYTF. The DNA for the CDR3 is TGTGCCAGCAGCGTAAGTATGGCACAGGGGAGTCAAGTTTCCTATGGCTACACCTTC.

The chain joins TRBV19 to TRBJ1-2; D ambiguous. CDR3 size: 15 residues. In germline, CDR1 is LNHDA, CDR2 SQIVND (reference sequence). V lost 1 base to trimming and J lost 4 bases, with 13 bases between them. The CDR3, as DNA: TGTGCCAGTAGTATAGGAGCTGCTAATTTCTATGGCTACACCTTC. It specifies CASSIGAANFYGYTF.

The gene calls are TRBV24-1 and TRBJ2-3, with 7 bases fitting TRBD1. The CDR3 covers 12 residues. From germline, CDR1 is KGHDR and CDR2 SFDVKD. The V gene end was trimmed by 10 bases and the J gene end by 1 base; junction bases not matched to a gene: 1. The DNA for the CDR3 is TGTGCCACAGGACAGGGCACAGATACGCAGTATTTT. Translated: CATGQGTDTQYF.

This clone was seen a handful of times. The chain employs TRBV7-2 and TRBJ2-3; TRBD2 matches at 8 bases. After removal of 6 bases from V and 0 bases from J, the junction contained 2 bases not matched to a gene. The CDR3 sequence is 14 residues long. In germline, CDR1 is SGHTA, CDR2 FQGNSA. The CDR3 is CASSAGGSTDTQYF. Here the CDR3 DNA reads TGTGCCAGCAGTGCGGGAGGAAGCACAGATACGCAGTATTTT.

The chain combines TRBV19 with TRBJ1-2; no clear D. The V gene lost 7 bases and the J gene lost 0 bases, with 12 bases spanning the gap. This CDR3 spans 14 amino acids. CDR1 LNHDA and CDR2 SQIVND come from the germline V gene (reference sequence). CDR3 in amino acids: CASKAAFTNYGYTF. The CDR3 DNA sequence: TGTGCCAGTAAGGCGGCATTTACTAACTATGGCTACACCTTC.